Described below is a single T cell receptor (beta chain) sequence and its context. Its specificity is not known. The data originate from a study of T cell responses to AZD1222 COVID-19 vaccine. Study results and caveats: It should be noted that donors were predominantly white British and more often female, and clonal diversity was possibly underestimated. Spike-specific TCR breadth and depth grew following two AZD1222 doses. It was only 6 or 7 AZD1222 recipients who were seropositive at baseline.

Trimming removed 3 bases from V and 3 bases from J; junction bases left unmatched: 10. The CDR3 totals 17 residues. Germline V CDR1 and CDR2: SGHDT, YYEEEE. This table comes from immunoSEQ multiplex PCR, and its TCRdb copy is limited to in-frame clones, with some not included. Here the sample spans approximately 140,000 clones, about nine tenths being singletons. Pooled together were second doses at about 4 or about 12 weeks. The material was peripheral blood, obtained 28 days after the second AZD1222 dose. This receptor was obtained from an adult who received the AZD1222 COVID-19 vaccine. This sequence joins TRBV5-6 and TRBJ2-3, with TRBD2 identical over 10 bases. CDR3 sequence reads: CASSSPGLASKTDTQYF. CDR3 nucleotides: TGTGCCAGCAGCTCCCCGGGACTAGCGAGTAAAACAGATACGCAGTATTTT. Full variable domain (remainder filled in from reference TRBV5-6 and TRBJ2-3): DAGVTQSPTHLIKTRGQQVTLRCSPKSGHDTVSWYQQALGQGPQFIFQYYEEEERQRGNFPDRFSGHQFPNYSSELNVNALLLGDSALYLCASSSPGLASKTDTQYFGPGTRLTVL.